This entry lists 25 T cell receptor beta chains sequenced from one sample in a study of T-cell memory formation after mild COVID-19. TCRdb used MiXCR to reprocess the 5' RACE reads, holding one entry per CDR3 protein. The sample comprises about 470,000 distinct CDR3 sequences, approximately 23% of which are singletons, and around 12% rests with the top ten. Sequenced: PBMCs or a T cell subset sorted from them (not recorded which). These receptor sequences come from an adult woman who had mild COVID-19 (a few samples of this study predate the infection). Cell type and time point are not known.

The J gene is TRBJ2-1, the V gene TRBV18; possible D gene TRBD1, 5 bases. CDR1 and CDR2 from the germline V gene are KGHSH and LQKENI. The CDR3 is 13 amino acids. V was trimmed by 0 bases and J by 15 bases, leaving 15 bases between them. The CDR3 sequence is CASSPPGLYSWFF. CDR3 DNA sequence: TGTGCCAGCTCACCACCGGGGCTCTACTCATGGTTCTTC.

The genes are TRBV9 and TRBJ2-1, with a tentative D call TRBD2 (7 bases). Trimming pared 0 bases from V and 5 bases from J, leaving 15 bases between. The CDR3 runs 16 residues. Germline-derived CDR1 and CDR2 are SGDLS and YYNGEE. The CDR3 coding sequence is TGTGCCAGCAGCGTAGATGTGGGCGGGGGCGACAATGAGCAGTTCTTC. It translates to CASSVDVGGGDNEQFF.

V is TRBV25-1 and J is TRBJ1-1, with 7 bases that match TRBD1. The V segment lost 4 bases and the J segment 6 bases; nucleotides outside the gene matches: 8. This CDR3 comprises 14 residues. Germline lookup yields CDR1 MGHDK and CDR2 SYGVNS. The CDR3 is CASSGRQGRAEAFF. The DNA for the CDR3 is TGTGCCAGCAGTGGAAGACAGGGACGCGCTGAAGCTTTCTTT.

This chain links TRBV10-3 with TRBJ2-7; no firm D call. The germline V and J ends were trimmed by 2 bases and 6 bases, with 23 bases remaining between them. Germline V gene data show CDR1 as ENHRY and CDR2 as SYGVKD. The CDR3 covers 17 residues. CDR3 sequence reads: CAISESTATLSLGEQYF. The CDR3, as DNA: TGTGCCATCAGTGAGAGTACAGCCACTCTATCTTTGGGCGAGCAGTACTTC.

The gene calls are TRBV12-3 or TRBV12-4 and TRBJ1-3; 7 nucleotides agree with TRBD1. The CDR3 totals 14 residues. V trimming: 3 bases; J trimming: 4 bases; junction bases outside the gene matches: 3. The CDR3 DNA is TGTGCCAGCAGTTTCCAGGGGGGAGGAAACACCATATATTTT. Protein: CASSFQGGGNTIYF.

The chain carries TRBV24-1 and TRBJ1-2, with 9 positions matching TRBD1. The CDR3 contains 19 residues. J gave up 3 bases and V 5 bases, and 18 bases lay outside the gene matches. CDR1 and CDR2 from the germline V gene are KGHDR and SFDVKD. This chain's CDR3 is CATSGAEHTGTGTYYGYTF. In DNA, the CDR3 is TGTGCCACCAGTGGGGCCGAACACACCGGGACAGGGACCTACTATGGCTACACCTTC.

V is TRBV12-3 or TRBV12-4 and J is TRBJ2-1, with 11 bases aligning to TRBD1. CDR3 size: 15 residues. V lost 6 bases and J lost 4; bases outside the gene matches: 5. The CDR3 DNA follows: TGTGCCAGCAGCCGGACAGGGGGCGCGTACAATGAGCAGTTCTTC. Amino acid sequence: CASSRTGGAYNEQFF.

The chain recombines TRBV10-3 with TRBJ2-3; D is uncertain. V was cut by 0 bases and J by 1 base, with 11 bases left in between. CDR3 size: 16 residues. CDR1 is ENHRY and CDR2 is SYGVKD in the germline V gene. CDR3 nucleotides: TGTGCCATCAGTGAGTCCACCCCGGATGGCACAGATACGCAGTATTTT. It is translated as CAISESTPDGTDTQYF.

The chain joins TRBV24-1 to TRBJ1-6, with D uncertain. Per the germline V gene, CDR1 is KGHDR and CDR2 is SFDVKD. This CDR3 is 13 amino acids long. V was cut by 10 bases and J by 7 bases, with 13 bases left in between. In DNA, the CDR3 is TGTGCCACGTCCCTCGGGTACAATTCACCCCTCCACTTT. Translating gives CATSLGYNSPLHF.

V usage is TRBV5-1 and J usage is TRBJ2-7; 8 bases map to TRBD1. Looked up from germline, CDR1 is SGHRS and CDR2 is YFSETQ. V shed 4 bases and J 2 bases; nucleotides not matched to a gene: 8. The CDR3 is 15 amino acids. In nucleotides, the CDR3 is TGCGCCAGCAGCCCGACAGGGGAAGGGGCCTACGAGCAGTACTTC. It translates to CASSPTGEGAYEQYF.

Only a few counts were recorded for this clonotype. The rearrangement links TRBV7-2 to TRBJ2-7, with TRBD1 matching 8 bases. The CDR3 runs to 16 residues. The junction had 11 bases not matched to a gene; V was cut back by 1 base and J by 6 bases. Germline CDR1 and CDR2: SGHTA and FQGNSA. CDR3 amino acids: CASSLVQGAFGSEQYF. The DNA of the CDR3 is TGTGCCAGCAGCTTAGTGCAGGGGGCTTTCGGTAGCGAGCAGTACTTC.

This clonotype was seen only a few times. V and J are TRBV10-3 and TRBJ2-7; 16 bases map to TRBD2. CDR1 ENHRY and CDR2 SYGVKD come from the germline V gene. J was trimmed by 5 bases and V by 3 bases; bases with no gene match: 7. There are 17 residues in the CDR3. The chain's CDR3 is CAISDPGLAGGPDEQYF. For the CDR3, the DNA is TGTGCCATCAGTGATCCGGGACTAGCGGGGGGGCCCGACGAGCAGTACTTC.

This clonotype was seen a few times. This chain joins TRBV13 and TRBJ1-2; D unclear. The ends were cut back, 3 bases at V and 0 bases at J, with 8 bases in the middle. CDR1 PRHDT and CDR2 FYEKMQ come from the germline V gene (reference sequence). CDR3 size: 14 residues. This chain's CDR3 is CASSFLAANYGYTF. The CDR3, as DNA: TGTGCCAGCAGCTTTCTTGCAGCTAACTATGGCTACACCTTC. Using reference TRBV13 and TRBJ1-2 for the parts outside the CDR3, the full variable domain is AAGVIQSPRHLIKEKRETATLKCYPIPRHDTVYWYQQGPGQDPQFLISFYEKMQSDKGSIPDRFSAQQFSDYHSELNMSSLELGDSALYFCASSFLAANYGYTFGSGTRLTVV.

This clonotype has just a few counts. The chain links TRBV30 to TRBJ2-1, with 10 bases lining up with TRBD2. V was clipped by 5 bases and J by 5 bases; unmatched bases: 3. The CDR3 runs to 13 residues. Germline-derived CDR1 and CDR2 are GTSNPN and SVGIG (reference sequence). CDR3 DNA sequence: TGTGCCTGGCTAGCGGGGGTAAACAATGAGCAGTTCTTC. Protein sequence: CAWLAGVNNEQFF.

This clonotype occurred a few times. The rearrangement uses TRBV4-3 and TRBJ2-5, with 7 bases matching TRBD2. Unmatched junction bases numbered 7, after V lost 0 bases and J lost 6 bases. The CDR3 totals 15 residues. The germline CDR1 and CDR2 sequences are LGHNA and YSLEER. CDR3 in amino acids: CASSQEWREWQTQYF. For the CDR3, the DNA is TGCGCCAGCAGCCAAGAATGGCGGGAGTGGCAGACCCAGTACTTC.

The rearrangement uses TRBV20-1 and TRBJ1-2; D gene uncertain. In germline, CDR1 is DFQATT, CDR2 SNEGSKA (reference sequence). The CDR3 is made up of 13 amino acids. Trimming cost V 6 bases and J 0 bases, with 11 bases left between them. The CDR3 protein is CSAPGYANYGYTF. Here the CDR3 DNA reads TGCAGTGCCCCCGGGTACGCTAACTATGGCTACACCTTC.

The sample holds a few counts of this clonotype. The CDR3 loop reads CSVLTSGRAPYNEQFF. The CDR3 region has the DNA TGCAGTGTTTTGACTAGCGGGAGGGCCCCATACAATGAGCAGTTCTTC. The chain uses TRBV20-1 and TRBJ2-1, with 14 bases aligning to TRBD2. From germline, CDR1 is DFQATT and CDR2 SNEGSKA (reference sequence). The V gene end was trimmed by 7 bases and the J gene end by 4 bases; junction bases not matched to a gene: 9. CDR3 length equals 16 residues.

The sample holds a few counts of this clonotype. The chain is built from TRBV20-1 and TRBJ2-7, with 9 bases identical to TRBD2. The V gene end was trimmed by 5 bases and the J gene end by 2 bases; junction bases not matched to a gene: 10. Germline CDR1 DFQATT, CDR2 SNEGSKA (reference sequence). CDR3 length equals 15 residues. In DNA, the CDR3 is TGCAGTGCTTCCCCCCGGGCTAGCGGGACCTACGAGCAGTACTTC. It codes for CSASPRASGTYEQYF.

As regards this clonotype: This clone may be a read error of a much larger clone one base away. This chain links TRBV27 with TRBJ1-1; 7 nucleotides agree with TRBD1. The CDR3 is 17 residues long. The ends lost 3 bases at V and 3 bases at J; junction bases unmatched: 13. Per germline, CDR1 MNHEY and CDR2 SMNVEV (reference sequence). CDR3 in amino acids: CASSFRAGGAVDTEAFF. The CDR3 coding sequence is TGTGCCAGCAGTTTCCGGGCAGGGGGGGCTGTGGACACTGAAGCTTTCTTT.

This clonotype was detected once. The chain carries TRBV7-2 and TRBJ2-7, with TRBD2 matching 8 bases. This CDR3 is built from 14 residues. Germline lookup yields CDR1 SGHTA and CDR2 FQGNSA. V shed 6 bases, J shed 6 bases, and the junction held 10 bases outside the gene matches. The CDR3 sequence is CASSTVGAGGEQYF. CDR3 bases: TGTGCCAGCAGTACCGTTGGTGCGGGGGGCGAGCAGTACTTC.

The chain combines TRBV25-1 with TRBJ1-5; tentative D call: TRBD1 (6 bases). Germline CDR1 and CDR2: MGHDK and SYGVNS. The CDR3 loop spans 15 amino acids. Trimming took off 3 bases at V and 4 bases at J, with 13 bases between the two ends. CDR3 nucleotides: TGTGCCAGCAGTGATCAGACAGGCATTAATCAGCCCCAGCATTTT. Its translation is CASSDQTGINQPQHF. Together with reference TRBV25-1 and TRBJ1-5, the CDR3 gives the full variable domain: EADIYQTPRYLVIGTGKKITLECSQTMGHDKMYWYQQDPGMELHLIHYSYGVNSTEKGDLSSESTVSRIRTEHFPLTLESARPSHTSQYLCASSDQTGINQPQHFGDGTRLSIL.

This clonotype was seen a handful of times. The rearrangement links TRBV6-2 or TRBV6-3 to TRBJ2-5; D gene ambiguous. The CDR3 consists of 15 residues. Trimming left V 3 bases short and J 5 bases short, with 16 bases between. Germline V CDR1 and CDR2: MNHEY, SVGEGT. DNA of the CDR3: TGTGCCAGCAGTTATCCCCCCTTTATTGTGGAGACCCAGTACTTC. It translates to CASSYPPFIVETQYF.

This clonotype was seen at least ten times. This rearrangement joins TRBV5-4 to TRBJ2-7; TRBD1 agrees at 8 bases. The CDR3 consists of 14 residues. V was pared by 4 bases and J by 2 bases, with 5 bases of the junction left unmatched. Germline V lookup: CDR1 SGHNT, CDR2 YYREEE (reference sequence). The DNA for the CDR3 is TGTGCCAGCAGCCCCCACAGGGGGGCCTACGAGCAGTACTTC. Translated, it gives CASSPHRGAYEQYF.

Only a few counts were recorded for this clonotype. In nucleotides, the CDR3 is TGCAGCGTTGTCTACCGGAGCACAGATACGCAGTATTTT. Residues: CSVVYRSTDTQYF. The rearrangement joins TRBV29-1 to TRBJ2-3; the D is unclear. V was clipped by 4 bases and J by 0 bases, with 8 bases between them. CDR3 length equals 13 residues. Germline V lookup: CDR1 SQVTM, CDR2 ANQGSEA.

This chain connects TRBV28 to TRBJ2-3; D may be TRBD2 (6 bases). This CDR3 is built from 15 residues. Deletions cut 7 bases from V and 2 bases from J, with 16 bases between. Per the germline V gene, CDR1 is MDHEN and CDR2 is SYDVKM. CDR3 bases: TGTGCCAGCAACCCTCCTAGCGTACTCACAGATACGCAGTATTTT. Encoded protein: CASNPPSVLTDTQYF.